Each of the 2 T cell receptor beta chains below was sequenced from the same sample in a study of a mutant IDH1 vaccine in newly diagnosed glioma. Repertoires were generated with immunoSEQ multiplex PCR, while TCRdb's copy carries only in-frame clones and drops some. This repertoire shows about 61,000 clones, 80% found once; its top ten account for 5% to 6.5%. No antigen has been identified for these receptors. Time point reported: week 11, during vaccination. Doses of 300 ug of mutant IDH1 20-mer peptide were given with topical imiquimod. Source: PBMCs, taken from a glioma patient whose treatment included an IDH1 peptide vaccine. Receptors originate from a man aged 45-65 years with glioma.

The chain employs TRBV2 and TRBJ2-1; TRBD2 is a possible D gene (5 bases). CDR1 and CDR2 (germline): SNHLY, FYNNEI. V lost 5 bases to trimming and J lost 7 bases, with 12 bases between them. The CDR3 contains 13 residues. The CDR3 sequence: CASSQDLGNEQFF. The DNA of the CDR3 is TGTGCCAGCAGTCAGGACTTAGGGAATGAGCAGTTCTTC.

The gene calls are TRBV2 and TRBJ2-7, with 10 bases identical to TRBD1. Germline values: CDR1 SNHLY, CDR2 FYNNEI. Trimming cost V 6 bases and J 6 bases; bases outside gene matches: 11. The CDR3 is 15 amino acids. CDR3 nucleotide sequence: TGTGCCAGCAGAGACACCGGGACAGGGGAGGTCGAGCAGTACTTC. This encodes CASRDTGTGEVEQYF. The variable domain in full, with the rest retrieved from reference TRBV2 and TRBJ2-7, is EPEVTQTPSHQVTQMGQEVILRCVPISNHLYFYWYRQILGQKVEFLVSFYNNEISEKSEIFDDQFSVERPDGSNFTLKIRSTKLEDSAMYFCASRDTGTGEVEQYFGPGTRLTVT.